This entry lists 32 T cell receptor beta chains sequenced from one sample in a study of blood T cell repertoires in COVID-19. Sequencing used immunoSEQ multiplex PCR; TCRdb keeps in-frame clones, though not all of them. This sample has 57,000 or so clones, with roughly three quarters found just once. Sequenced: peripheral blood. These receptors were taken from a woman at least 80 years old with active or convalescent COVID-19.

The chain uses TRBV5-1 and TRBJ2-1, with 9 bases aligning to TRBD1. The V segment lost 4 bases and the J segment 7 bases; nucleotides outside the gene matches: 9. The germline V gene has CDR1 SGHRS and CDR2 YFSETQ. The CDR3 runs to 15 residues. The CDR3, as DNA: TGCGCCAGCAGCCCGGAGTACAGGGGGCTGAATGAGCAGTTCTTC. It is translated as CASSPEYRGLNEQFF.

The CDR3 DNA is TGTGCCAGCAGCCAACAGGGCACTGGAAACACCATATATTTT. Residues: CASSQQGTGNTIYF. This sequence joins TRBV3-1 (or the pseudogene TRBV3-2) and TRBJ1-3; a possible D gene is TRBD1 (5 bases). Germline V gives CDR1 LGHDT, CDR2 YNNKEL (reference sequence). This CDR3 has 14 residues. The V and J ends lost 2 bases and 2 bases respectively, with 7 bases between them.

This clone was observed a single time. The genes are TRBV4-1 and TRBJ1-3; 8 nucleotides line up with TRBD1. The V gene's germline CDR1 is MGHRA and CDR2 YSYEKL. V lost 4 bases, J lost 3 bases, and 8 bases stayed unmatched. This CDR3 has 16 amino acids. Here the CDR3 DNA reads TGCGCCAGCAGCCCAACCACAGGGGGTGGTGGAAACACCATATATTTT. Translated: CASSPTTGGGGNTIYF.

V gene TRBV30 combines with J gene TRBJ1-1, with D perhaps matching TRBD1 (6 bases). Germline CDR1 GTSNPN, CDR2 SVGIG (reference sequence). V dropped 3 bases and J dropped 4 bases, with 9 bases sitting between them. The CDR3 consists of 12 residues. CDR3 in DNA: TGTGCCTGGAGGCCGGACAGCACTGAAGCTTTCTTT. It is translated as CAWRPDSTEAFF.

This chain joins TRBV14 and TRBJ1-2; D gene unclear. V was clipped by 0 bases and J by 7 bases, with 12 bases between them. The CDR3 has 14 amino acids. CDR1 and CDR2 from the germline V gene are SGHDN and FVKESK. The CDR3 sequence is CASSQDLLRSGYTF. CDR3 in DNA: TGTGCCAGCAGCCAAGATCTCCTCCGGTCTGGCTACACCTTC.

The chain uses TRBV5-6 and TRBJ1-2; 9 bases fit TRBD1. Per germline, CDR1 SGHDT and CDR2 YYEEEE. This CDR3 comprises 14 residues. The trim removed 8 bases at V and 12 bases at J, leaving 17 bases unmatched. The CDR3 loop reads CASHGTLQGARDTF. CDR3 nucleotide sequence: TGTGCCAGTCACGGAACCTTACAGGGGGCCCGGGACACCTTC. Together with reference TRBV5-6 and TRBJ1-2, the CDR3 gives the full variable domain: DAGVTQSPTHLIKTRGQQVTLRCSPKSGHDTVSWYQQALGQGPQFIFQYYEEEERQRGNFPDRFSGHQFPNYSSELNVNALLLGDSALYLCASHGTLQGARDTFGSGTRLTVV.

This chain connects TRBV5-1 to TRBJ1-6, with 9 bases identical to TRBD1. Germline V CDR1 and CDR2: SGHRS, YFSETQ. The V gene end was trimmed by 7 bases and the J gene end by 6 bases; junction bases not matched to a gene: 5. CDR3 length: 14 residues. Written as DNA, the CDR3 is TGCGCCAGCCGAAGACAGGGGGTTAATTCACCCCTCCACTTT. This sequence encodes CASRRQGVNSPLHF.

The chain links TRBV2 to TRBJ2-3, with a possible D match to TRBD2 (6 bases). The V end lost 6 bases, the J end lost 15 bases, and 22 bases lay between the germline ends. Germline V lookup: CDR1 SNHLY, CDR2 FYNNEI. CDR3 length: 13 residues. The CDR3 loop is CASSNTRDSRGYF. CDR3 DNA: TGTGCCAGCAGCAATACGAGGGACTCTCGAGGATATTTT.

This CDR3 is CASSEQNTEAFF. The CDR3 nucleotides read TGTGCCAGCAGTGAACAGAACACTGAAGCTTTCTTT. This chain connects TRBV25-1 to TRBJ1-1; D remains unclear. Germline V lookup: CDR1 MGHDK, CDR2 SYGVNS. V lost 2 bases and J 1 base, leaving 2 bases between the germline ends. The CDR3 has 12 residues.

This chain connects TRBV11-2 to TRBJ2-3, with 9 positions matching TRBD2. Trimming cost V 1 base and J 6 bases; bases outside gene matches: 8. CDR1 is SGHAT and CDR2 is FQNNGV in the germline V gene. The CDR3 consists of 16 residues. Here the CDR3 reads CASSLVGSGGYDTQYF. CDR3 DNA: TGTGCCAGCAGCTTAGTTGGTAGCGGGGGTTATGATACGCAGTATTTT.

The chain carries TRBV29-1 and TRBJ1-1; D not certain. With 7 bases removed from V and 1 base from J, the gap between germline ends came to 13 bases. Germline-derived CDR1 and CDR2 are SQVTM and ANQGSEA. The CDR3 length is 13 residues. The CDR3 coding sequence is TGCAGCGGTGACCGAGGCCCGAACACTGAAGCTTTCTTT. Translation: CSGDRGPNTEAFF.

Details on this clone: This same CDR3 is encoded by further DNA sequences in the sample. J is TRBJ1-2 and V is TRBV10-2, with D uncertain. CDR3 length: 12 amino acids. CDR1 and CDR2 (germline): WSHSY, SAAADI. The V end lost 3 bases, the J end lost 4 bases, and 6 bases lay between the germline ends. The chain's CDR3 is CASSDPGYGYTF. The CDR3 DNA follows: TGCGCCAGCAGTGATCCAGGCTATGGCTACACCTTC.

By its share, this clone is large. V gene TRBV13 combines with J gene TRBJ2-5, with TRBD2 matching 11 bases. V lost 1 base and J lost 4; bases outside the gene matches: 5. From germline, CDR1 is PRHDT and CDR2 FYEKMQ (reference sequence). CDR3 length: 16 amino acids. CDR3: CASSLVASGGTETQYF. Here the CDR3 DNA reads TGTGCCAGCAGCTTAGTGGCTAGCGGGGGGACAGAGACCCAGTACTTC.

The chain recombines TRBV7-2 with TRBJ1-6, with TRBD1 identical over 7 bases. The V segment lost 5 bases and the J segment 7 bases; nucleotides outside the gene matches: 5. Germline CDR1 SGHTA, CDR2 FQGNSA. This CDR3 comprises 14 residues. The CDR3 here is CASSLRRGNSPLHF. CDR3 coding DNA: TGTGCCAGCAGCCTCCGCAGGGGGAATTCACCCCTCCACTTT.

V is TRBV19 and J is TRBJ2-3; TRBD2 might be the D (7 bases). The V end was cut by 0 bases, the J end by 9 bases, with 22 bases between. This CDR3 is built from 17 residues. Germline loops: CDR1 LNHDA, CDR2 SQIVND (reference sequence). CDR3 protein: CASSIEQGGARIDTQYF. The CDR3 DNA reads as TGTGCCAGTAGTATAGAGCAAGGGGGGGCTCGCATCGACACGCAGTATTTT.

This clone appeared a few times. This chain uses TRBV7-2 with TRBJ2-7; D possibly corresponds to TRBD2 (5 bases). V lost 2 bases and J lost 3, with 11 bases in between. There are 14 residues in the CDR3. In germline, CDR1 is SGHTA, CDR2 FQGNSA. In DNA, the CDR3 is TGTGCCAGCAGCTTACGGGGTAAGATCTACGAGCAGTACTTC. Its translation is CASSLRGKIYEQYF.

The V and J genes are TRBV4-1 and TRBJ1-4, with TRBD1 matching over 7 bases. The germline CDR1 and CDR2 sequences are MGHRA and YSYEKL. The CDR3 extends over 15 amino acids. The V and J ends lost 3 bases and 7 bases, in that order; junction bases with no gene match: 8. In nucleotides, the CDR3 is TGCGCCAGCAGCCATACAGGGGTGGAGGGTGAAAAACTGTTTTTT. Translation gives CASSHTGVEGEKLFF.

The chain recombines TRBV6-1 with TRBJ1-3; no reliable D call. V was trimmed by 1 base and J by 3 bases, leaving 10 bases between them. This CDR3 comprises 15 residues. Germline values: CDR1 MNHNS, CDR2 SASEGT. CDR3 coding DNA: TGTGCCAGCAGTGAAGGGAGATTAAGTGGAAACACCATATATTTT. Amino acids: CASSEGRLSGNTIYF.

CDR3 DNA: TGTGCCAGCAGCACACTCCCCAGGGAGACCCAGTACTTC. Translated: CASSTLPRETQYF. The rearrangement uses TRBV7-3 and TRBJ2-5; D not resolved. CDR1 is SGHTA, CDR2 FQGTGA, per germline. The CDR3 totals 13 residues. Trimming took 5 bases from V and 5 from J, leaving 12 bases between them.

The chain joins TRBV9 to TRBJ2-3; 7 nucleotides align to TRBD1. Germline CDR1 SGDLS, CDR2 YYNGEE. CDR3 size: 16 residues. Trimming removed 4 bases from V and 0 bases from J; junction bases left unmatched: 8. CDR3 sequence reads: CASSYRGQLSTDTQYF. CDR3 DNA sequence: TGTGCCAGCAGCTATAGGGGGCAGCTGAGCACAGATACGCAGTATTTT.

The rearrangement links TRBV19 to TRBJ1-4; D unclear. This CDR3 comprises 11 residues. The V and J ends lost 10 bases and 8 bases respectively, with 11 bases between them. Per germline, CDR1 LNHDA and CDR2 SQIVND (reference sequence). CDR3 bases: TGTGCCACTACGGAGGGAGAAAAACTGTTTTTT. Protein: CATTEGEKLFF.

This clone was counted once. CDR3: CASSEARGFGRETQYF. The CDR3 coding sequence is TGTGCCAGCAGTGAAGCGCGAGGGTTTGGGCGAGAGACCCAGTACTTC. The rearrangement joins TRBV6-1 to TRBJ2-5; possible D gene TRBD2, 5 bases. Germline lookup yields CDR1 MNHNS and CDR2 SASEGT. Trimming cost V 0 bases and J 4 bases, with 15 bases left between them. This CDR3 is 16 amino acids long.

J is TRBJ2-7 and V is TRBV7-8, with TRBD1 matching over 7 bases. The CDR3 length is 13 residues. Losses at the gene ends were 5 bases for V and 2 bases for J; bases not matched to a gene: 3. Germline-derived CDR1 and CDR2 are SGHVS and FQNEAQ. As DNA, the CDR3 is TGTGCCAGCAGCCGGGACAGAGCCTACGAGCAGTACTTC. Protein: CASSRDRAYEQYF.

This clone was counted between two and nine times. CDR3 DNA: TGTGCCAGCAGCAAAACAGGGGTGACTGAAGCTTTCTTT. Translated, it gives CASSKTGVTEAFF. This rearrangement joins TRBV3-1 (or the pseudogene TRBV3-2) to TRBJ1-1; 7 positions match TRBD1. V lost 5 bases and J lost 5; bases outside the gene matches: 5. Per germline, CDR1 LGHDT and CDR2 YNNKEL (reference sequence). The CDR3 spans 13 residues.

This clone showed up just once. This chain connects TRBV19 to TRBJ1-5; 7 bases match TRBD1. Germline values: CDR1 LNHDA, CDR2 SQIVND (reference sequence). The CDR3 covers 14 residues. Unmatched junction bases numbered 7, after V lost 5 bases and J lost 6 bases. In DNA form, the CDR3 reads TGTGCCAGTAGTTCACAGGGGTTAGGTCAGCCCCAGCATTTT. Its protein product is CASSSQGLGQPQHF.

Worth noting for this clone: The same CDR3 also results from other DNA sequences found in this sample. The chain has TRBV12-5 and TRBJ2-1, with 13 bases that match TRBD2. Trimming cost V 1 base and J 10 bases; bases outside gene matches: 10. Germline assignment: CDR1 LGHNT and CDR2 FRNRAP. This CDR3 has 17 residues. The CDR3 region is CASGLALTSGGRGEQFF. The CDR3 DNA reads TGTGCTAGTGGTTTGGCACTGACTAGCGGGGGGCGGGGGGAGCAGTTCTTC. Full variable domain (outside the CDR3, taken from reference TRBV12-5 and TRBJ2-1): DARVTQTPRHKVTEMGQEVTMRCQPILGHNTVFWYRQTMMQGLELLAYFRNRAPLDDSGMPKDRFSAEMPDATLATLKIQPSEPRDSAVYFCASGLALTSGGRGEQFFGPGTRLTVL.

This chain joins TRBV18 and TRBJ2-7; a possible D gene is TRBD1 (6 bases). CDR1 is KGHSH and CDR2 is LQKENI in the germline V gene. Trimming pared 3 bases from V and 1 base from J, leaving 10 bases between. The CDR3 is 14 amino acids. The CDR3 DNA follows: TGTGCCAGCTCACCCGAACAGGGTTCCTACGAGCAGTACTTC. Its translation: CASSPEQGSYEQYF.

The chain employs TRBV19 and TRBJ1-4; the D gene is possibly TRBD1 (5 bases). Germline V gene sequence: CDR1 LNHDA, CDR2 SQIVND (reference sequence). V gave up 8 bases and J gave up 8 bases, with 15 bases separating them. The CDR3 loop spans 13 amino acids. This CDR3 reads CASGSAGREKLFF. CDR3 nucleotide sequence: TGTGCCAGTGGTTCGGCAGGGAGGGAAAAACTGTTTTTT. Full variable domain (remainder filled in from reference TRBV19 and TRBJ1-4): DGGITQSPKYLFRKEGQNVTLSCEQNLNHDAMYWYRQDPGQGLRLIYYSQIVNDFQKGDIAEGYSVSREKKESFPLTVTSAQKNPTAFYLCASGSAGREKLFFGSGTQLSVL.

The chain links TRBV6-5 to TRBJ1-5, with a possible D match to TRBD1 (6 bases). In germline, CDR1 is MNHEY, CDR2 SVGAGI. Trimming took off 4 bases at V and 4 bases at J, with 14 bases between the two ends. This CDR3 has 15 amino acids. CDR3 sequence reads: CASSSQGYRNQPQHF. The CDR3 nucleotides are TGTGCCAGCAGTTCCCAGGGGTACCGGAATCAGCCCCAGCATTTT.

The chain has TRBV29-1 and TRBJ2-5; 8 nucleotides match TRBD1. Germline V CDR1 and CDR2: SQVTM, ANQGSEA. This CDR3 has 12 amino acids. Trimming cost V 3 bases and J 3 bases; bases outside gene matches: 0. The CDR3: CSVEDREETQYF. CDR3 coding DNA: TGCAGCGTTGAGGACAGGGAAGAGACCCAGTACTTC.

The genes are TRBV5-1 and TRBJ2-1; 10 bases fit TRBD2. J lost 6 bases, V lost 5 bases, and 8 bases had no gene match. The length of the CDR3 is 15 residues. Germline CDR1 and CDR2: SGHRS and YFSETQ. The CDR3, as DNA: TGCGCCAGCAGTGATCTAGCGGGGGTAACCAATGAGCAGTTCTTC. Protein sequence: CASSDLAGVTNEQFF.

This chain connects TRBV5-1 to TRBJ1-5, with unresolved D. Trimming stripped 0 bases from V and 1 base from J, with 8 bases between. Looked up from germline, CDR1 is SGHRS and CDR2 is YFSETQ. The CDR3 has 15 residues. The CDR3 nucleotides read TGCGCCAGCAGCTTGGGTCCTAACAGCAATCAGCCCCAGCATTTT. This encodes CASSLGPNSNQPQHF.